Listed here are 3 T cell receptor beta chains from one sample, sequenced in a study of T cells in Graves' hyperthyroidism and ophthalmopathy. TCR beta CDR3 region amplification was performed from RNA transcripts. The HTBI primer set drove a first-round RT-PCR of the TCR CDR3. TCRdb re-analysed the multiplex PCR reads in MiXCR, keeping a single row per CDR3 protein. Of about 410,000 distinct CDR3 sequences listed, approximately 15% are singletons. The sequencing input was blood. All receptors derive from a woman younger than 45 with Graves' ophthalmopathy.

This clonotype has at least ten counts. CDR3 sequence: CASSVPGPDEQFF. Here the CDR3 DNA reads TGTGCCAGCAGTGTTCCGGGCCCCGATGAGCAGTTCTTC. The chain carries TRBV11-2 and TRBJ2-1; no clear D. The CDR3 consists of 13 residues. Trimming left V 6 bases short and J 8 bases short, with 14 bases between. The V gene's germline CDR1 is SGHAT and CDR2 FQNNGV.

With respect to this clonotype: A single base separates this from a much larger clone, so it may be a read error. The rearrangement uses TRBV7-2 and TRBJ1-4, with D unclear. Looked up from germline, CDR1 is SGHTA and CDR2 is FQGNSA. V was pared by 5 bases and J by 0 bases, with 10 bases between. CDR3 size: 15 residues. CDR3 bases: TGTGCCAGCAGCGCCGAGCCTGCAACTAATGAAAAACTGTTTTTT. This translates into CASSAEPATNEKLFF.

The chain joins TRBV11-3 to TRBJ2-1, with D perhaps matching TRBD1 (6 bases). V was shortened by 3 bases and J by 8 bases, with 14 bases between the two germline ends. This CDR3 has 14 residues. Germline V gene data show CDR1 as SGHNT and CDR2 as YENEEA. The CDR3 DNA follows: TGTGCCAGCAGCTTGGCAGGGGAGAGGGATGAGCAGTTCTTC. This translates into CASSLAGERDEQFF.